A single sample is the source of the 2 T cell receptor beta chains below, sequenced in a study of T cell responses to AZD1222 COVID-19 vaccine. Data came from immunoSEQ multiplex PCR; TCRdb stores just in-frame clones and leaves some out. Among roughly 190,000 clones listed, 92% were seen once. The material sequenced was peripheral blood, taken on day 0 of AZD1222 vaccination. Source of these receptors: an adult in good health.

The chain joins TRBV7-9 to TRBJ2-4; no clear D. CDR1 SEHNR and CDR2 FQNEAQ come from the germline V gene (reference sequence). Trimming took 1 base from V and 8 from J, leaving 9 bases between them. The CDR3 is 13 residues long. CDR3: CASSLVGRDIQYF. Written as DNA, the CDR3 is TGTGCCAGCAGCTTAGTAGGACGGGACATTCAGTACTTC.

This chain joins TRBV11-2 and TRBJ1-1, with 8 bases identical to TRBD1. Losses at the gene ends were 0 bases for V and 10 bases for J; bases not matched to a gene: 7. The CDR3 totals 14 residues. Germline V gene data show CDR1 as SGHAT and CDR2 as FQNNGV. CDR3 bases: TGTGCCAGCAGCTTAGATCTCACAGGGGGGAGAGCTTTCTTT. This codes for CASSLDLTGGRAFF. The entire variable domain, with the rest obtained from reference TRBV11-2 and TRBJ1-1, is as follows: EAGVAQSPRYKIIEKRQSVAFWCNPISGHATLYWYQQILGQGPKLLIQFQNNGVVDDSQLPKDRFSAERLKGVDSTLKIQPAKLEDSAVYLCASSLDLTGGRAFFGQGTRLTVV.